This T cell receptor (beta chain) originates from a study of T cells in Graves' hyperthyroidism and ophthalmopathy. This clonotype was recorded at least ten times. The CDR3 totals 18 residues. The V and J ends lost 6 bases and 7 bases, in that order; junction bases with no gene match: 18. Looked up from germline, CDR1 is MNHNS and CDR2 is SASEGT. The source material, RNA transcripts, was used to amplify TCR beta CDR3 regions. TCR CDR3 underwent first-round RT-PCR with the HTBI primer set. MiXCR was run by TCRdb on the multiplex PCR reads, yielding one entry per CDR3 protein. The data contain 220,000 or so distinct CDR3 sequences, about a sixth of them singletons.

Sequencing was performed on blood. This chain links TRBV6-1 with TRBJ2-1, with 10 bases lining up with TRBD2. This sequence originates from a woman aged 18-29 years with Graves' ophthalmopathy. This chain's CDR3 is CASRGIAGGSKFVNEQFF. In DNA form, the CDR3 reads TGTGCCAGCAGGGGAATAGCGGGGGGAAGTAAGTTCGTTAATGAGCAGTTCTTC.